The rows below give T cell receptor beta chains drawn from one sample of a study of T-cell reconstitution after alpha-beta-depleted transplantation in children. TCRdb redid the calling of the PCR reads with MiXCR, one entry per CDR3 protein. The table records hundreds of thousands of distinct CDR3 sequences, approximately 32% of them present only once. Sequenced material: PBMCs from the stem cell graft donor, taken from the stem cell graft. These TCRs come from a human donor who donated a stem cell graft to a child with aplastic anemia. CDR3s include the opening cysteine and the closing phenylalanine or tryptophan. D genes are given only for firm matches. The size field is filled for only some rows; it gives once, few, many or a size class.

clone_size: .; d_call: .; v_call: TRBV5-1; j_call: TRBJ1-1; cdr3_aa: CASSRNTVNTEAFF; cdr3_nt: TGCGCCAGCAGCAGGAACACGGTAAACACTGAAGCTTTCTTT
clone_size: .; d_call: TRBD1; v_call: TRBV28; j_call: TRBJ2-6; cdr3_aa: CASSLRYGTGAGANVLTF; cdr3_nt: TGTGCCAGCAGTTTACGTTACGGGACAGGGGCCGGGGCCAACGTCCTGACTTTC
clone_size: .; d_call: TRBD2; v_call: TRBV7-3; j_call: TRBJ2-3; cdr3_aa: CASSPLAGVADTQYF; cdr3_nt: TGTGCCAGCAGCCCTCTAGCGGGAGTAGCAGATACGCAGTATTTT
clone_size: .; d_call: TRBD1; v_call: TRBV4-3; j_call: TRBJ1-2; cdr3_aa: CASSQGTGNYGYTF; cdr3_nt: TGCGCCAGCAGCCAAGGGACAGGGAACTATGGCTACACCTTC
clone_size: .; d_call: .; v_call: TRBV11-2; j_call: TRBJ1-5; cdr3_aa: CASSPGGRAGRDSNQPQHF; cdr3_nt: TGTGCCAGCAGTCCCGGGGGGAGGGCAGGGAGGGATAGCAATCAGCCCCAGCATTTT
clone_size: few; d_call: .; v_call: TRBV29-1; j_call: TRBJ2-3; cdr3_aa: CSLQRRPRDTQYF; cdr3_nt: TGCAGCTTACAAAGGCGGCCGAGGGATACGCAGTATTTT
clone_size: few; d_call: TRBD1; v_call: TRBV20-1; j_call: TRBJ1-6; cdr3_aa: CSARRGQGGISPLHF; cdr3_nt: TGCAGTGCTAGACGCGGACAGGGTGGGATTTCACCCCTCCACTTT
clone_size: few; d_call: TRBD2; v_call: TRBV10-2; j_call: TRBJ2-5; cdr3_aa: CASSAAGGRQETQYF; cdr3_nt: TGCGCCAGCAGTGCAGCGGGAGGGCGGCAAGAGACCCAGTACTTC
clone_size: .; d_call: .; v_call: TRBV4-1; j_call: TRBJ2-1; cdr3_aa: CASSPLEGYEQFF; cdr3_nt: TGCGCCAGCAGCCCACTTGAGGGTTATGAGCAGTTCTTC
clone_size: .; d_call: .; v_call: TRBV3-1; j_call: TRBJ2-3; cdr3_aa: CASSPSGLWPRGHTDTQYF; cdr3_nt: TGTGCCAGCAGCCCTTCAGGGCTATGGCCCCGAGGCCACACAGATACGCAGTATTTT
clone_size: .; d_call: .; v_call: TRBV12-3/TRBV12-4; j_call: TRBJ1-6; cdr3_aa: CASSTATGSPLHF; cdr3_nt: TGTGCCAGTTCGACTGCGACGGGGTCACCCCTCCACTTT
clone_size: few; d_call: .; v_call: TRBV7-2; j_call: TRBJ1-1; cdr3_aa: CASSPRRGTTEAFF; cdr3_nt: TGTGCCAGCAGCCCTCGCAGGGGTACGACTGAAGCTTTCTTT
clone_size: few; d_call: .; v_call: TRBV19; j_call: TRBJ2-7; cdr3_aa: CASSIGDRISAEQYF; cdr3_nt: TGTGCCAGTAGTATTGGCGACAGGATTTCAGCCGAGCAGTACTTC
clone_size: .; d_call: .; v_call: TRBV20-1; j_call: TRBJ2-1; cdr3_aa: CSANPGHHIYNEQFF; cdr3_nt: TGCAGTGCTAATCCGGGACACCACATTTACAATGAGCAGTTCTTC
clone_size: .; d_call: .; v_call: TRBV2; j_call: TRBJ2-3; cdr3_aa: CASRRMEITDTQYF; cdr3_nt: TGTGCCAGCAGACGGATGGAAATAACAGATACGCAGTATTTT
clone_size: .; d_call: TRBD2; v_call: TRBV20-1; j_call: TRBJ2-1; cdr3_aa: CSARQTPILAGRLNEQFF; cdr3_nt: TGCAGTGCACGCCAAACCCCAATTCTAGCGGGACGTCTCAATGAGCAGTTCTTC
clone_size: few; d_call: .; v_call: TRBV5-1; j_call: TRBJ2-1; cdr3_aa: CASSLGAGVYNEQFF; cdr3_nt: TGCGCCAGCAGCTTGGGGGCAGGGGTATACAATGAGCAGTTCTTC
clone_size: few; d_call: .; v_call: TRBV25-1; j_call: TRBJ1-1; cdr3_aa: CASSDSGRSEAFF; cdr3_nt: TGTGCCAGCAGTGATTCAGGGCGGAGCGAAGCTTTCTTT
clone_size: .; d_call: .; v_call: TRBV6-1; j_call: TRBJ2-3; cdr3_aa: CASSQPGSRDAQYF; cdr3_nt: TGTGCCAGCAGTCAACCGGGCTCTCGAGATGCGCAGTATTTT
clone_size: .; d_call: TRBD1; v_call: TRBV20-1; j_call: TRBJ1-2; cdr3_aa: CSARERQGAHYGYTF; cdr3_nt: TGCAGTGCTAGAGAACGACAGGGGGCTCACTATGGCTACACCTTC
clone_size: .; d_call: .; v_call: TRBV7-8; j_call: TRBJ2-3; cdr3_aa: CASSLKGSSTDTQYF; cdr3_nt: TGTGCCAGCAGCTTAAAGGGTTCTAGCACAGATACGCAGTATTTT
clone_size: .; d_call: TRBD1; v_call: TRBV18; j_call: TRBJ2-4; cdr3_aa: CASSRGQGLAKNIQYF; cdr3_nt: TGTGCCAGCTCACGGGGACAGGGATTAGCCAAAAACATTCAGTACTTC
clone_size: .; d_call: TRBD1; v_call: TRBV29-1; j_call: TRBJ1-2; cdr3_aa: CSARKGGQVSKVDGYTF; cdr3_nt: TGCAGCGCCCGGAAGGGGGGACAGGTTTCCAAAGTTGATGGCTACACCTTC
clone_size: .; d_call: .; v_call: TRBV30; j_call: TRBJ1-1; cdr3_aa: CAWIKRGLNTEAFF; cdr3_nt: TGTGCCTGGATTAAAAGGGGATTGAACACTGAAGCTTTCTTT
clone_size: few; d_call: TRBD2; v_call: TRBV7-3; j_call: TRBJ2-1; cdr3_aa: CASSLRGGSSYNEQFF; cdr3_nt: TGTGCCAGCAGCCTAAGGGGCGGGAGCTCCTACAATGAGCAGTTCTTC
clone_size: .; d_call: .; v_call: TRBV7-8; j_call: TRBJ1-4; cdr3_aa: CASSLVQGSEKLFF; cdr3_nt: TGTGCCAGCAGCTTAGTGCAGGGGTCTGAAAAACTGTTTTTT
clone_size: .; d_call: TRBD1; v_call: TRBV29-1; j_call: TRBJ2-3; cdr3_aa: CSVDLGLTTGGTTDTQYF; cdr3_nt: TGCAGCGTTGATTTGGGGCTAACGACAGGGGGCACGACAGATACGCAGTATTTT
clone_size: .; d_call: .; v_call: TRBV20-1; j_call: TRBJ2-1; cdr3_aa: CSARGSFEQFF; cdr3_nt: TGCAGTGCTAGAGGGTCTTTTGAGCAGTTCTTC
clone_size: .; d_call: .; v_call: TRBV20-1; j_call: TRBJ2-5; cdr3_aa: CSARLDRAWGYQETQYF; cdr3_nt: TGCAGTGCTCGGCTTGACCGGGCCTGGGGATACCAAGAGACCCAGTACTTC
clone_size: .; d_call: .; v_call: TRBV19; j_call: TRBJ2-7; cdr3_aa: CASSIVPGDEQYF; cdr3_nt: TGTGCCAGTAGTATAGTTCCAGGGGACGAGCAGTACTTC
clone_size: once; d_call: .; v_call: TRBV18; j_call: TRBJ1-2; cdr3_aa: CASSPYPQGHGYTF; cdr3_nt: TGTGCCAGCTCACCCTACCCGCAGGGTCATGGCTACACCTTC
clone_size: few; d_call: .; v_call: TRBV20-1; j_call: TRBJ1-5; cdr3_aa: CSAPKGGSSNQPQHF; cdr3_nt: TGCAGTGCTCCCAAAGGCGGCTCGAGCAATCAGCCCCAGCATTTT
clone_size: few; d_call: .; v_call: TRBV6-2/TRBV6-3; j_call: TRBJ1-6; cdr3_aa: CASSSQDFAGPFNSPLHF; cdr3_nt: TGTGCCAGCAGTTCCCAGGACTTCGCCGGACCCTTTAATTCACCCCTCCACTTT
clone_size: .; d_call: TRBD2; v_call: TRBV5-1; j_call: TRBJ2-7; cdr3_aa: CASSVILAGEYEQYF; cdr3_nt: TGCGCCAGCAGCGTGATCCTAGCGGGAGAATACGAGCAGTACTTC
clone_size: few; d_call: TRBD1; v_call: TRBV12-3/TRBV12-4; j_call: TRBJ1-3; cdr3_aa: CASSPGTVCDF; cdr3_nt: TGTGCCAGCAGTCCCGGGACAGTGTGTGATTTT
clone_size: many; d_call: TRBD1; v_call: TRBV7-2; j_call: TRBJ1-1; cdr3_aa: CASSSTGGITEAFF; cdr3_nt: TGTGCCAGCAGCTCGACAGGGGGGATCACTGAAGCTTTCTTT
clone_size: .; d_call: .; v_call: TRBV7-2; j_call: TRBJ1-5; cdr3_aa: CASSLGVGSQPQHF; cdr3_nt: TGTGCCAGCAGCTTAGGGGTAGGGAGTCAGCCCCAGCATTTT
clone_size: many; d_call: .; v_call: TRBV6-4; j_call: TRBJ2-1; cdr3_aa: CASGAGENDEQFF; cdr3_nt: TGTGCCAGCGGCGCCGGGGAGAACGATGAGCAGTTCTTC
clone_size: many; d_call: .; v_call: TRBV25-1; j_call: TRBJ2-1; cdr3_aa: CASNPGGWSSYNEQFF; cdr3_nt: TGTGCCAGCAACCCAGGCGGGTGGAGCTCCTACAATGAGCAGTTCTTC
clone_size: .; d_call: .; v_call: TRBV3-1; j_call: TRBJ1-1; cdr3_aa: CASSQDGTGAFF; cdr3_nt: TGTGCCAGCAGCCAAGATGGGACGGGGGCTTTCTTT
clone_size: .; d_call: .; v_call: TRBV20-1; j_call: TRBJ2-5; cdr3_aa: CSASSVGETQYF; cdr3_nt: TGCAGTGCTAGTTCTGTTGGAGAGACCCAGTACTTC
clone_size: few; d_call: .; v_call: TRBV15; j_call: TRBJ2-5; cdr3_aa: CATSTTTGDVGTRETQYF; cdr3_nt: TGTGCCACCAGCACCACTACCGGGGACGTCGGGACTCGGGAGACCCAGTACTTC
clone_size: few; d_call: .; v_call: TRBV20-1; j_call: TRBJ1-5; cdr3_aa: CSARDRAAYSNQPQHF; cdr3_nt: TGCAGTGCTAGAGATCGGGCAGCTTATAGCAATCAGCCCCAGCATTTT
clone_size: few; d_call: .; v_call: TRBV20-1; j_call: TRBJ2-4; cdr3_aa: CSARDGGPVAKNIQYF; cdr3_nt: TGCAGTGCTAGAGATGGCGGCCCAGTAGCCAAAAACATTCAGTACTTC
clone_size: .; d_call: TRBD2; v_call: TRBV7-2; j_call: TRBJ2-2; cdr3_aa: CASSLSGSTGELFF; cdr3_nt: TGTGCCAGCAGCCTTAGCGGGTCTACCGGGGAGCTGTTTTTT
clone_size: .; d_call: .; v_call: TRBV6-4; j_call: TRBJ2-1; cdr3_aa: CASSDRASRRNEQFF; cdr3_nt: TGTGCCAGCAGTGACCGAGCTTCCCGGCGCAATGAGCAGTTCTTC
clone_size: few; d_call: TRBD1; v_call: TRBV6-1; j_call: TRBJ1-2; cdr3_aa: CASSEGQGAEGYTF; cdr3_nt: TGTGCCAGCAGTGAAGGACAGGGGGCAGAAGGCTACACCTTC
clone_size: .; d_call: TRBD1; v_call: TRBV29-1; j_call: TRBJ1-3; cdr3_aa: CSVKTRTGNGNTIYF; cdr3_nt: TGCAGCGTTAAAACCAGGACAGGCAATGGAAACACCATATATTTT